This TCR beta chain was observed in a study of neurological immune-mediated disorders. Points from the study as a whole: None of the CDR3 amino acid sequences in expanded clones turned up in more than one subject, which points to private repertoires in all groups.

The CDR3 is made up of 10 amino acids. Trimming took 6 bases from V and 12 from J; bases not matched to a gene: 5. CDR1 and CDR2 from the germline V gene are DFQATT and SNEGSKA (reference sequence). The unsorted libraries were generated from a total of 2 million PBMCs, which had been stored in RNAlater at -80 C. cDNA synthesis was performed by 5'RACE with 10-nucleotide random UMIs. TCRdb re-called the 5' RACE reads through MiXCR, storing one row per CDR3 protein. The data contain 65,000 to 80,000 distinct CDR3 sequences, approximately 5% of them singletons. The table lists this clonotype with many counts. Its antigen is unknown.

Specimen: PBMCs. The receptor's source is a woman in her seventies with multiple sclerosis. This chain connects TRBV20-1 to TRBJ2-1; 7 bases agree with TRBD1. This chain's CDR3 is CSARDSLQFF. Here the CDR3 DNA reads TGCAGTGCCAGGGACAGCTTGCAGTTCTTC.